The 15 T cell receptor beta chains in this list originate from one sample, sequenced in a study of ipilimumab plus nivolumab after autologous stem cell transplantation. Some clones are missing from TCRdb's copy, which holds only in-frame ones; the method was immunoSEQ multiplex PCR. The top ten hold roughly 25% of the sample, which has 20,000 to 25,000 clones, roughly 69% seen once. This specimen was PBMCs, taken in a trial of ipilimumab plus nivolumab as post-transplant consolidation. These receptors were collected from a male donor with diffuse large B-cell lymphoma.

This chain's CDR3 is CASSEGRLAGTYEQYF. The DNA of the CDR3 is TGCGCCAGCAGTGAGGGAAGGCTAGCGGGGACCTACGAGCAGTACTTC. This chain uses TRBV10-1 with TRBJ2-7; 9 bases are a match to TRBD2. V gave up 2 bases and J gave up 2 bases; unmatched junction bases: 7. The germline V gene encodes CDR1 WNHNN and CDR2 SYGVQD (reference sequence). There are 16 residues in the CDR3.

Turning to this clone: Mismatch with germline at one junction end may stem from a read error. This chain joins TRBV2 and TRBJ2-2; D remains unclear. The CDR3 is 11 residues long. Per germline, CDR1 SNHLY and CDR2 FYNNEI. As DNA, the CDR3 is TGTGCCAGCAGCCTCATTGGCTCCATGATTTTT. It translates to CASSLIGSMIF.

The chain links TRBV27 to TRBJ2-5; D tentatively reads TRBD1 or TRBD2 (5 bases each). CDR3 length: 15 residues. With 0 bases removed from V and 1 base from J, the gap between germline ends came to 9 bases. From germline, CDR1 is MNHEY and CDR2 SMNVEV (reference sequence). The CDR3 protein is CASSLSRGFQETQYF. The CDR3 DNA follows: TGTGCCAGCAGTTTATCGAGGGGTTTCCAAGAGACCCAGTACTTC.

The chain couples TRBV29-1 to TRBJ2-1; 9 nucleotides agree with TRBD1. The CDR3 sequence is 15 residues long. The trim removed 6 bases at V and 6 bases at J, leaving 12 bases unmatched. Germline-derived CDR1 and CDR2 are SQVTM and ANQGSEA. The CDR3 spells CSVDRDRVRGNEQFF. The CDR3 nucleotides read TGCAGCGTCGACAGGGACAGGGTGCGGGGCAATGAGCAGTTCTTC.

V usage is TRBV11-1 and J usage is TRBJ1-3; D perhaps matches TRBD1 (6 bases). Germline lookup yields CDR1 SGHAT and CDR2 FQDESV (reference sequence). The CDR3 length is 16 residues. V was shortened by 7 bases and J by 2 bases, with 18 bases between the two germline ends. In DNA form, the CDR3 reads TGTGCCAGCACCCCTCGGGGGGCTGCTACTGGAAACACCATATATTTT. Translated: CASTPRGAATGNTIYF.

The chain recombines TRBV13 with TRBJ1-3; TRBD1 might be the D (5 bases). The CDR3 length is 15 residues. With 5 bases removed from V and 0 bases from J, the gap between germline ends came to 11 bases. The germline gives CDR1 PRHDT, CDR2 FYEKMQ (reference sequence). The chain's CDR3 is CASSRDRASGNTIYF. The CDR3, as DNA: TGTGCCAGCAGCCGTGACAGAGCCTCTGGAAACACCATATATTTT.

This chain uses TRBV6-1 with TRBJ1-1; D is uncertain. V lost 1 base and J 4 bases, leaving 13 bases between the germline ends. Germline-derived CDR1 and CDR2 are MNHNS and SASEGT. The CDR3 runs to 15 residues. The CDR3 DNA reads TGTGCCAGCAGTGAAGAAAGGAGGGATCGCACTGAAGCTTTCTTT. It translates to CASSEERRDRTEAFF.

This chain's CDR3 is CASSLDPGGYEQYF. DNA of the CDR3: TGCGCCAGCAGCTTGGATCCAGGGGGATACGAGCAGTACTTC. This chain connects TRBV5-1 to TRBJ2-7, with 7 bases matching TRBD1. The length of the CDR3 is 14 residues. Germline assignment: CDR1 SGHRS and CDR2 YFSETQ. Unmatched junction bases numbered 4, after V lost 0 bases and J lost 4 bases.

The V gene is TRBV29-1, the J gene TRBJ1-1, with no clear D. In germline, CDR1 is SQVTM, CDR2 ANQGSEA. The CDR3 totals 12 residues. The V end was cut by 7 bases, the J end by 3 bases, with 12 bases between. CDR3 sequence reads: CSGAQRDTEAFF. The CDR3 DNA reads TGCAGCGGCGCGCAGAGGGACACTGAAGCTTTCTTT.

CDR3 coding DNA: TGTGCCAGCAGCCAAGACGGCCTCGGGTATGGCTACACCTTC. It specifies CASSQDGLGYGYTF. This chain joins TRBV14 and TRBJ1-2; D gene ambiguous. The CDR3 contains 14 residues. CDR1 SGHDN and CDR2 FVKESK come from the germline V gene. The ends were cut back, 0 bases at V and 5 bases at J, with 10 bases in the middle.

This sequence joins TRBV5-1 and TRBJ1-2; tentative D call: TRBD1 (6 bases). CDR1 and CDR2 (germline): SGHRS, YFSETQ. The CDR3 consists of 17 residues. V was cut by 0 bases and J by 3 bases, with 18 bases left in between. The CDR3 region is CASSLANGGGLDYGYTF. DNA for the CDR3: TGCGCCAGCAGCTTGGCCAACGGCGGGGGGCTCGACTATGGCTACACCTTC.

This chain joins TRBV14 and TRBJ2-3; D is tentatively TRBD1 or TRBD2 (5 bases each). The germline V gene has CDR1 SGHDN and CDR2 FVKESK. The germline V and J ends were trimmed by 4 bases and 4 bases, with 9 bases remaining between them. This CDR3 is 13 amino acids long. The CDR3 region is CASSLTGPDTQYF. In DNA, the CDR3 is TGTGCCAGCAGCCTAACGGGGCCAGATACGCAGTATTTT.

This clone was seen once. The chain is built from TRBV13 and TRBJ2-2; 13 bases are a match to TRBD2. The germline CDR1 and CDR2 sequences are PRHDT and FYEKMQ (reference sequence). Trimming at V came to 4 bases and at J to 0 bases, leaving 5 bases not matched to a gene. The CDR3 is made up of 18 amino acids. The CDR3: CASSSPLAGGANTGELFF. The CDR3 bases are TGTGCCAGCAGCTCACCACTAGCGGGGGGGGCGAACACCGGGGAGCTGTTTTTT.

For this clone: A read error may account for a junction end that differs from germline. The genes are TRBV7-7 and TRBJ2-1; TRBD1 aligns across 8 bases. The germline V gene has CDR1 SSHAT and CDR2 FNYEAQ (reference sequence). This CDR3 contains 14 residues. Written as DNA, the CDR3 is TGTGCTAGCAGCCGTGACAGGGGCCAGAGTGAGCAGTTCTTC. It yields the protein CASSRDRGQSEQFF. Combining the CDR3 with reference TRBV7-7 and TRBJ2-1 gives the whole variable domain GAGVSQSPRYKVTKRGQDVTLRCDPISSHATLYWYQQALGQGPEFLTYFNYEAQPDKSGLPSDRFSAERPEGSISTLTIQRTEQRDSAMYRCASSRDRGQSEQFFGPGTRLTVL.

V gene TRBV11-1 combines with J gene TRBJ2-7; tentative D call: TRBD1 (5 bases). Trimming shortened V by 3 bases and J by 1 base, and 10 bases separated the two germline ends. The CDR3 length is 14 residues. Germline V gene data show CDR1 as SGHAT and CDR2 as FQDESV (reference sequence). CDR3 nucleotides: TGTGCCAGCAGCTTGGCAGGGTTTTCCTACGAGCAGTACTTC. Translation: CASSLAGFSYEQYF. Based on the CDR3 plus reference TRBV11-1 and TRBJ2-7, the full variable domain is EAEVAQSPRYKITEKSQAVAFWCDPISGHATLYWYRQILGQGPELLVQFQDESVVDDSQLPKDRFSAERLKGVDSTLKIQPAELGDSAMYLCASSLAGFSYEQYFGPGTRLTVT.